Listed here are 7 T cell receptor beta chains from one sample, sequenced in a study of blood T cell repertoires in COVID-19. The repertoire was sequenced with immunoSEQ multiplex PCR; TCRdb's copy has only in-frame clones and lacks some. Among 25,000 to 30,000 clones listed, approximately 80% were seen once. Sequencing used peripheral blood. The origin of the receptors is a man between 65 and 85 years old with acute or convalescent COVID-19.

This chain uses TRBV6-5 with TRBJ2-7, with TRBD2 matching 9 bases. J lost 5 bases, V lost 4 bases, and 9 bases had no gene match. Germline CDR1 reads MNHEY; CDR2 reads SVGAGI. CDR3 length equals 15 residues. CDR3 coding DNA: TGTGCCAGCAGTTCCCCGGGAGCGGGGGGCCACGAGCAGTACTTC. It codes for CASSSPGAGGHEQYF.

The chain is built from TRBV29-1 and TRBJ2-7, with D possibly matching TRBD1 (6 bases). The CDR3 has 14 residues. Trimming removed 4 bases from V and 3 bases from J, with 16 bases in between. Germline V CDR1 and CDR2: SQVTM, ANQGSEA. The CDR3 is CSVVRYEGDYEQYF. The CDR3 coding sequence is TGCAGCGTTGTAAGGTACGAGGGGGACTACGAGCAGTACTTC.

The V gene is TRBV27, the J gene TRBJ2-7; 8 nucleotides line up with TRBD1. CDR1 is MNHEY and CDR2 is SMNVEV in the germline V gene (reference sequence). J gave up 0 bases and V 5 bases, and 9 bases lay outside the gene matches. There are 16 residues in the CDR3. CDR3 nucleotide sequence: TGTGCCAGCAGTCGCCAAGGGGGACAGGTCTCCTACGAGCAGTACTTC. Protein: CASSRQGGQVSYEQYF.

The gene calls are TRBV7-6 and TRBJ1-3; D unresolved. V lost 0 bases and J 4 bases, leaving 4 bases between the germline ends. The CDR3 runs to 13 residues. The V gene's germline CDR1 is SGHVS and CDR2 FNYEAQ. The CDR3, as DNA: TGTGCCAGCAGCTTAGCGGGCGGAAACACCATATATTTT. As protein: CASSLAGGNTIYF. The full variable domain, with the rest looked up from reference TRBV7-6 and TRBJ1-3, is GAGVSQSPRYKVTKRGQDVALRCDPISGHVSLYWYRQALGQGPEFLTYFNYEAQQDKSGLPNDRFSAERPEGSISTLTIQRTEQRDSAMYRCASSLAGGNTIYFGEGSWLTVV.

J is TRBJ2-1 and V is TRBV7-3, with 8 nucleotides matching TRBD2. The germline gives CDR1 SGHTA, CDR2 FQGTGA. The V segment lost 5 bases and the J segment 9 bases; nucleotides outside the gene matches: 9. The CDR3 has 14 amino acids. CDR3 DNA sequence: TGTGCCAGCAGCACACAAGCGGGAGAGACTGAGCAGTTCTTC. Protein sequence: CASSTQAGETEQFF. Looking up the rest from reference TRBV7-3 and TRBJ2-1 gives the full variable domain: GAGVSQTPSNKVTEKGKYVELRCDPISGHTALYWYRQSLGQGPEFLIYFQGTGAADDSGLPNDRFFAVRPEGSVSTLKIQRTERGDSAVYLCASSTQAGETEQFFGPGTRLTVL.

The chain carries TRBV6-2 or TRBV6-3 and TRBJ2-1; the D is unclear. Trimming cost V 2 bases and J 2 bases, with 13 bases left between them. Germline loops: CDR1 MNHEY, CDR2 SVGEGT. The CDR3 contains 16 residues. Here the CDR3 reads CASSYLERSAYNEQFF. The CDR3 coding sequence is TGTGCCAGCAGTTACCTTGAAAGGAGCGCCTACAATGAGCAGTTCTTC.

The genes are TRBV19 and TRBJ2-7; tentative D call: TRBD1 (6 bases). The length of the CDR3 is 13 residues. V gave up 6 bases and J gave up 2 bases, with 11 bases separating them. CDR1 is LNHDA, CDR2 SQIVND, per germline (reference sequence). CDR3 bases: TGTGCCAGTAGCCGACAGGAAACCTACGAGCAGTACTTC. It specifies CASSRQETYEQYF. The full variable domain, its missing parts supplied by reference TRBV19 and TRBJ2-7, is DGGITQSPKYLFRKEGQNVTLSCEQNLNHDAMYWYRQDPGQGLRLIYYSQIVNDFQKGDIAEGYSVSREKKESFPLTVTSAQKNPTAFYLCASSRQETYEQYFGPGTRLTVT.